The clone carrying this T cell receptor (beta chain) was observed a handful of times. Its antigen is unidentified. This CDR3 region has 15 residues. Trimming took 3 bases from V and 5 from J; bases not matched to a gene: 10. Germline-derived CDR1 and CDR2 are LGHDT and YNNKEL (reference sequence). This entry is derived from a study of CD8 T cells in ankylosing spondylitis. Regarding the study as a whole: Apparently characteristic of ankylosing spondylitis blood was a TCR beta motif (about 8 highly homologous variants). The authors reported significant enrichment of disease-linked clones in matched ankylosing spondylitis synovial fluid.

Libraries of TCR beta came from quantitative 5'-RACE with molecular barcodes. TCRdb used MiXCR to reprocess the 5' RACE reads, holding one entry per CDR3 protein. The sample contains roughly 670,000 distinct CDR3 sequences, 15% to 20% of which appear only once. The sequenced sample was blood, either unsorted or a sorted T cell fraction (not recorded which). The chain has TRBV3-1 and TRBJ2-7; 7 bases align to TRBD2. The source is a male donor with ankylosing spondylitis. The chain's CDR3 is CASSQGGARVDEQYF. CDR3 in DNA: TGTGCCAGCAGCCAGGGAGGGGCTCGAGTTGACGAGCAGTACTTC.